This entry describes one T cell receptor beta chain. Its antigen is not known. The source of the sample is a study of cytomegalovirus exposure and HLA in healthy donors. Trimming took 0 bases from V and 7 from J, leaving 10 bases between them. This CDR3 spans 14 amino acids. Germline CDR1 and CDR2: LGHNT and FRNRAP. It was with 60 Vbeta and 13 Jbeta primers that the PCR ran. Produced via immunoSEQ multiplex PCR; TCRdb's table is partial and in-frame only. The table has about 90,000 clones, 65% to 80% seen once; the top ten hold 16%. General study points: At a 0.05 false discovery rate, a later analysis found some 18,000 TCR beta sequences to be associated with HLA alleles. Most likely, a cluster of highly shared sequence variants arose as a sequencing artifact.

Sequences were obtained from PBMCs. The TCR sequence derives from a woman aged 18-29 years in good health and CMV-seropositive. This chain uses TRBV12-5 with TRBJ2-1; unclear D gene. The CDR3 DNA reads as TGTGCTAGTGGTTTGGTAGACTCATTTAATGAGCAGTTCTTC. Translated, it gives CASGLVDSFNEQFF.